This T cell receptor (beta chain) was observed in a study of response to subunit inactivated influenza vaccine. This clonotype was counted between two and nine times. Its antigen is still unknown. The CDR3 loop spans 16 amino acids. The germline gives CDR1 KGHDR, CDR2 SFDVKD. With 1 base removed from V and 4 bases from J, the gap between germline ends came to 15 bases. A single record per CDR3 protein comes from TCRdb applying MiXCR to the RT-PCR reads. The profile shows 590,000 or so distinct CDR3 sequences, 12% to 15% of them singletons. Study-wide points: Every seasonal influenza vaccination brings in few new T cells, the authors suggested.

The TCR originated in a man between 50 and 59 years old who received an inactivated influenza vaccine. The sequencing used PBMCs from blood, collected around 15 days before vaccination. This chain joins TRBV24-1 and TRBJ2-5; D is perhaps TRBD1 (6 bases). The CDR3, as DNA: TGTGCCACCAGTGATTTTTCAACAGGGACCCGAGAGACCCAGTACTTC. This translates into CATSDFSTGTRETQYF.